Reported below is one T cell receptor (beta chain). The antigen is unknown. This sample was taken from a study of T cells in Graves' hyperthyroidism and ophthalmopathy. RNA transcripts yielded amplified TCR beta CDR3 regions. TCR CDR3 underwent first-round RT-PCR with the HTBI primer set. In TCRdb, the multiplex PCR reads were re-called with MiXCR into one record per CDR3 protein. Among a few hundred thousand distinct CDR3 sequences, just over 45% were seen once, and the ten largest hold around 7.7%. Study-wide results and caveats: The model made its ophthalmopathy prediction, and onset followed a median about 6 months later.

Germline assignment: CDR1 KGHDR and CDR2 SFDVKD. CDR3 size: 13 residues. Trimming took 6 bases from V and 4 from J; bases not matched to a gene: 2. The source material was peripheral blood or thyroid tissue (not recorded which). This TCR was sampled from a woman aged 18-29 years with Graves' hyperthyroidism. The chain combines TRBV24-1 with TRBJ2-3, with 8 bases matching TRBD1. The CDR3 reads CATSSQGADTQYF. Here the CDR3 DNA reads TGTGCCACCAGTTCACAGGGGGCAGATACGCAGTATTTT.